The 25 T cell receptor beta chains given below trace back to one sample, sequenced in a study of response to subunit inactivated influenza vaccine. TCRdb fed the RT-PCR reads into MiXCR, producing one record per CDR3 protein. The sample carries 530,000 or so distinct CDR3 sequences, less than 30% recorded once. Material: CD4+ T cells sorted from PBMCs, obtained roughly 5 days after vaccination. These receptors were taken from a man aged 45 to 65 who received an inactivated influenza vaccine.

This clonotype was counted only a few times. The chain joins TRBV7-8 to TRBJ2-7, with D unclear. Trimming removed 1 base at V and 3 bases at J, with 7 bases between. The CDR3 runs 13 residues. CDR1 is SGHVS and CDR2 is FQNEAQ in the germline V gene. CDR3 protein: CASSLGWDYEQYF. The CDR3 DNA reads TGTGCCAGCAGCTTAGGTTGGGACTACGAGCAGTACTTC.

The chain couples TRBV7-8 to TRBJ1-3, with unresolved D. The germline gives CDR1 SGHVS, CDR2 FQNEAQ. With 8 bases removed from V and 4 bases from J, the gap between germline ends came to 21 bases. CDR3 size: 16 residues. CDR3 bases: TGTGCCAGCGAAAAACCTGAATCGAGTTCAGGAAACACCATATATTTT. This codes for CASEKPESSSGNTIYF.

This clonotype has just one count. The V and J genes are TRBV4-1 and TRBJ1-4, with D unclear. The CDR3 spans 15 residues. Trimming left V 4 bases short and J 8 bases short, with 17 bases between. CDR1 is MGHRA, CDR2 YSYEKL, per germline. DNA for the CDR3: TGCGCCAGCAGCCCGGTCGGACGAGGAGAAGAAAAACTGTTTTTT. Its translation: CASSPVGRGEEKLFF.

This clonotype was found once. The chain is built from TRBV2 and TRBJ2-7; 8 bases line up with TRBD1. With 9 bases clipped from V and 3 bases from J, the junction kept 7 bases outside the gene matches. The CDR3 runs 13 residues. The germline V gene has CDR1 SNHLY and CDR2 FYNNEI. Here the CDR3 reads CASGTGGNYEQYF. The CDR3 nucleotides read TGTGCCAGTGGAACAGGGGGAAACTACGAGCAGTACTTC.

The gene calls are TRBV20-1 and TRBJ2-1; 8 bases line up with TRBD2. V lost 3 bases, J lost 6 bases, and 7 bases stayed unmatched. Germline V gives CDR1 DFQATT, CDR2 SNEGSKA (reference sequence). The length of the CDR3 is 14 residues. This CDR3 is CSASPTSGPNEQFF. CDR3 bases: TGCAGTGCTAGCCCCACTAGCGGTCCCAATGAGCAGTTCTTC.

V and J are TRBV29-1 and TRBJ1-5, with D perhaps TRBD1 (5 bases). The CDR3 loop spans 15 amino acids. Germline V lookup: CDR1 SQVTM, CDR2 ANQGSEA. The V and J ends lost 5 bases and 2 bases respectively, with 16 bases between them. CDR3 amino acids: CSVFTGAGGNQPQHF. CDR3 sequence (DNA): TGCAGCGTTTTCACGGGAGCGGGGGGCAATCAGCCCCAGCATTTT.

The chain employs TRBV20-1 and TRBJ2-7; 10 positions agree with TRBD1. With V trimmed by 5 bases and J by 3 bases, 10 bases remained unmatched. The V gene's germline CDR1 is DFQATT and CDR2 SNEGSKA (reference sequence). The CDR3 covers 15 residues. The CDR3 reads CSASSLTGGLYEQYF. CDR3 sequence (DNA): TGCAGTGCTTCATCATTGACAGGGGGCCTCTACGAGCAGTACTTC.

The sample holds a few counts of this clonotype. The CDR3 loop reads CASSERTKAGELFF. The CDR3 DNA reads TGTGCCAGCAGTGAACGGACCAAGGCCGGGGAGCTGTTTTTT. V and J are TRBV2 and TRBJ2-2; D uncertain. V gave up 2 bases and J gave up 6 bases, with 10 bases separating them. The CDR3 is 14 amino acids. Looked up from germline, CDR1 is SNHLY and CDR2 is FYNNEI.

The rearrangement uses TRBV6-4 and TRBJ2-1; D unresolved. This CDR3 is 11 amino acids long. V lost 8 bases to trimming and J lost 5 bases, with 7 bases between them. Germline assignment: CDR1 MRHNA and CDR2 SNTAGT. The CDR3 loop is CASARNNEQFF. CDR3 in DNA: TGTGCCAGCGCGCGGAACAATGAGCAGTTCTTC.

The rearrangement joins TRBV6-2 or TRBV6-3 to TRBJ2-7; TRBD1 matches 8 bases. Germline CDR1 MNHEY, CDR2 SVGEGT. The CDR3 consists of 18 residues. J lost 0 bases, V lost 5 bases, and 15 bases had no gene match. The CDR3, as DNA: TGTGCCAGCAGTGACGGGACAGGTCTTACCTCCTTCTCCTACGAGCAGTACTTC. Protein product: CASSDGTGLTSFSYEQYF.

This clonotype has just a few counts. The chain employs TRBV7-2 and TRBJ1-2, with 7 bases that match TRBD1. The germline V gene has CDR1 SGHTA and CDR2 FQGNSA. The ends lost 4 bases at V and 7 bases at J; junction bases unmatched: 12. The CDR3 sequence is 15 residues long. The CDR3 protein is CASSSFNTGVSGYTF. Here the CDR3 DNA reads TGTGCCAGCAGCTCCTTTAATACAGGGGTCTCTGGCTACACCTTC. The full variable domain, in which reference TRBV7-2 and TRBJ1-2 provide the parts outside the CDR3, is GAGVSQSPSNKVTEKGKDVELRCDPISGHTALYWYRQSLGQGLEFLIYFQGNSAPDKSGLPSDRFSAERTGGSVSTLTIQRTQQEDSAVYLCASSSFNTGVSGYTFGSGTRLTVV.

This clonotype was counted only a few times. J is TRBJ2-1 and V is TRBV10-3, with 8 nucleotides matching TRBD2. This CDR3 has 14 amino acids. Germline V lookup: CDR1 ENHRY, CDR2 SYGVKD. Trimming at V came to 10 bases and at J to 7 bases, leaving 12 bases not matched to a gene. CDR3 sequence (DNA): TGTGCCACCAAACTAGCGGAGCCGGGAAATGAGCAGTTCTTC. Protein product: CATKLAEPGNEQFF.

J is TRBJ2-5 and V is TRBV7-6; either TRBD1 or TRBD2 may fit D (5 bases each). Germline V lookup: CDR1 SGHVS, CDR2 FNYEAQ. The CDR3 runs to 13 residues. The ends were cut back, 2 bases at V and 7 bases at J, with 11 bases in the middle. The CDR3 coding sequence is TGTGCCAGCAGCTTATCCAGGGCGGGGACCCAGTACTTC. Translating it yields CASSLSRAGTQYF.

CDR3 in amino acids: CSASGSNNEKLFF. The CDR3 DNA reads as TGCAGTGCTAGTGGCAGTAATAATGAAAAACTGTTTTTT. The chain uses TRBV20-1 and TRBJ1-4; D uncertain. The CDR3 contains 13 residues. Looked up from germline, CDR1 is DFQATT and CDR2 is SNEGSKA (reference sequence). V lost 3 bases to trimming and J lost 4 bases, with 9 bases between them.

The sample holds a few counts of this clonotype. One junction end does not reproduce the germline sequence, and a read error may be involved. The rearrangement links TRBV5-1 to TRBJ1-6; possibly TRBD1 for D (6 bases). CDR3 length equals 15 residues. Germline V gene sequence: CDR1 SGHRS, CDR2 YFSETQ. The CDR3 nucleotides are TGCGCCAGCAGCCAAGACAGGTCGTATAGTTCACCCCTCCACTTT. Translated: CASSQDRSYSSPLHF.

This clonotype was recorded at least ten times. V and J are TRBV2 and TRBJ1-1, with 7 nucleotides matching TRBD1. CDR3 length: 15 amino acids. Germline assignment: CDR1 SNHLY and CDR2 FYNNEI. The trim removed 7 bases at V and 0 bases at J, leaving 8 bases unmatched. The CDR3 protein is CASKKGTAMNTEAFF. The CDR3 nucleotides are TGTGCCAGCAAAAAGGGGACAGCAATGAACACTGAAGCTTTCTTT.

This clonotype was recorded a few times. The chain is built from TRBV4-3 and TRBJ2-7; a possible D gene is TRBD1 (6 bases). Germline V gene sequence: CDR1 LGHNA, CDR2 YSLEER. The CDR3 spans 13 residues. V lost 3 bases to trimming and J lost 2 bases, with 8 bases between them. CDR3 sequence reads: CASSQDRTYEQYF. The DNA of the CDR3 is TGCGCCAGCAGCCAGGACAGAACCTACGAGCAGTACTTC.

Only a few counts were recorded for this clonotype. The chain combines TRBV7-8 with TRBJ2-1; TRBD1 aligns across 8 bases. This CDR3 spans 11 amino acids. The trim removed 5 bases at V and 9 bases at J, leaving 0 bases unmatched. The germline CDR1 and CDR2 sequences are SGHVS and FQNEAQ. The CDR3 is CASSQGAEQFF. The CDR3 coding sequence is TGTGCCAGCAGCCAGGGGGCTGAGCAGTTCTTC.

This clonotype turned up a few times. The DNA for the CDR3 is TGTGCCACCAGCACCGGGACAGGACGTGACACTGAAGCTTTCTTT. Translation: CATSTGTGRDTEAFF. This sequence joins TRBV24-1 and TRBJ1-1; 8 bases map to TRBD1. J was trimmed by 3 bases and V by 7 bases; bases with no gene match: 9. This CDR3 has 15 amino acids. Germline assignment: CDR1 KGHDR and CDR2 SFDVKD.

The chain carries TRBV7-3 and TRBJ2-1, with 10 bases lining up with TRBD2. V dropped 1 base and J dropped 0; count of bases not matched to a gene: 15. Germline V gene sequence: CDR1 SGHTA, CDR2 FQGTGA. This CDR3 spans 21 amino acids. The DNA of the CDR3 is TGTGCCAGCAGCTTAAGGCCATCGGCTAGCGGGAGCCATAGCTCCTACAATGAGCAGTTCTTC. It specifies CASSLRPSASGSHSSYNEQFF.

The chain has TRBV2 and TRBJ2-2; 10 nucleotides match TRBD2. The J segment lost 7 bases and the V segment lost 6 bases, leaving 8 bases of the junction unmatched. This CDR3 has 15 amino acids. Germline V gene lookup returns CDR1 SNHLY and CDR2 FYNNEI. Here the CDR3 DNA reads TGTGCCAGCAGGCAGCGGGAGGGCCACTTCGGGGAGCTGTTTTTT. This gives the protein CASRQREGHFGELFF.

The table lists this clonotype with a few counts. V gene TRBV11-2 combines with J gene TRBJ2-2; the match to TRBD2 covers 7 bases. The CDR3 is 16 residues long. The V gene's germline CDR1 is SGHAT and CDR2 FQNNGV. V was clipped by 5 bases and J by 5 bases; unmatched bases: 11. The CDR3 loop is CASSRFQGLVTGELFF. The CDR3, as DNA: TGTGCCAGCAGCCGATTCCAAGGACTAGTGACCGGGGAGCTGTTTTTT.

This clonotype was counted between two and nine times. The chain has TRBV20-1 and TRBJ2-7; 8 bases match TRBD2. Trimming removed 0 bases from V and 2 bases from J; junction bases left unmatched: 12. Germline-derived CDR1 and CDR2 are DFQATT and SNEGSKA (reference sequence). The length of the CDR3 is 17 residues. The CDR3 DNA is TGCAGTGCTAGAGATGGGACCTCTCTCGGGAGGGCCTACGAGCAGTACTTC. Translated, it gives CSARDGTSLGRAYEQYF.

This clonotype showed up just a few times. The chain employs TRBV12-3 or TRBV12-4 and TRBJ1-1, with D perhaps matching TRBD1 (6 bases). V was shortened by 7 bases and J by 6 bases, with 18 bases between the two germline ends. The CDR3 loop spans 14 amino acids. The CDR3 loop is CASNLRYRESEAFF. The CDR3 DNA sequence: TGTGCCAGCAACCTGCGTTACAGGGAATCTGAAGCTTTCTTT.

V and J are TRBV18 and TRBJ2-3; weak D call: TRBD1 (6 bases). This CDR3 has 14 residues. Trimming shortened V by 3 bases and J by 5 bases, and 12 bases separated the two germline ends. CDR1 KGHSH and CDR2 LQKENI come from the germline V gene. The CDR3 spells CASSPQLQGDTQYF. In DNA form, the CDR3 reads TGTGCCAGCTCACCCCAACTACAGGGAGATACGCAGTATTTT.